Shown below are 30 T cell receptor beta chains from a single sample sequenced in a study of cytomegalovirus exposure and HLA in healthy donors. The PCR made use of 60 Vbeta and 13 Jbeta primers. Sequencing was performed with immunoSEQ multiplex PCR; in TCRdb, only in-frame clones are kept and a portion is missing. The sample yields 130,000 to 150,000 clones, approximately 73% seen once. The material sequenced was PBMCs. Receptors were obtained from a human donor in good health.

A few counts support this clone. The V call is TRBV11-3, the J call TRBJ2-5; weak D call: TRBD2 (6 bases). The CDR3 spans 14 residues. Germline-derived CDR1 and CDR2 are SGHNT and YENEEA. V was pared by 5 bases and J by 3 bases, with 13 bases between. CDR3 DNA sequence: TGTGCCAGCAGCACCGGGGGAGCGAAAGAGACCCAGTACTTC. Its protein is CASSTGGAKETQYF.

For this clone: At one end, the junction sequence differs from germline, possibly due to a read error. This chain links TRBV5-4 with TRBJ2-7; TRBD2 matches at 7 bases. The CDR3 runs 15 residues. Germline CDR1 SGHNT, CDR2 YYREEE (reference sequence). The CDR3 sequence is CASSLALPGRDEQYF. The CDR3 DNA reads TGCGCCAGCAGCTTGGCACTACCTGGGAGGGACGAGCAGTACTTC. Using reference TRBV5-4 and TRBJ2-7 for the parts outside the CDR3, the full variable domain is ETGVTQSPTHLIKTRGQQVTLRCSSQSGHNTVSWYQQALGQGPQFIFQYYREEENGRGNFPPRFSGLQFPNYSSELNVNALELDDSALYLCASSLALPGRDEQYFGPGTRLTVT.

This chain joins TRBV10-1 and TRBJ1-5; D may be TRBD1 (6 bases). Deletions cut 6 bases from V and 5 bases from J, with 14 bases between. The CDR3 loop spans 14 amino acids. Per the germline V gene, CDR1 is WNHNN and CDR2 is SYGVQD (reference sequence). DNA of the CDR3: TGCGCCAGCAGAGGTGGGGGGGCTCATCAGCCCCAGCATTTT. It codes for CASRGGGAHQPQHF.

The chain uses TRBV7-9 and TRBJ2-7, with TRBD2 matching 9 bases. With V trimmed by 5 bases and J by 2 bases, 10 bases remained unmatched. CDR3 length equals 16 residues. CDR1 and CDR2 from the germline V gene are SEHNR and FQNEAQ (reference sequence). The CDR3 region has the DNA TGTGCCAGCAGCAGCGGGGGGCGGGGGTACCCCTACGAGCAGTACTTC. Its translation is CASSSGGRGYPYEQYF.

V and J are TRBV5-5 and TRBJ1-4, with D tentatively TRBD1 (5 bases). The ends were cut back, 2 bases at V and 5 bases at J, with 13 bases in the middle. Germline CDR1 SGHKS, CDR2 YYEKEE (reference sequence). The CDR3 extends over 15 amino acids. In DNA, the CDR3 is TGTGCCAGCAGCTTTACGGGGGACGGGAATGAAAAACTGTTTTTT. Protein: CASSFTGDGNEKLFF.

This chain connects TRBV15 to TRBJ2-7; D ambiguous. The CDR3 runs to 12 residues. V was clipped by 0 bases and J by 6 bases, with 6 bases between them. Germline V gene sequence: CDR1 LNHNV, CDR2 YYDKDF (reference sequence). Written as DNA, the CDR3 is TGTGCCACCAGCAGAGATGGGCTCGAGCAGTACTTC. As protein: CATSRDGLEQYF.

This clone has a single count. The J gene is TRBJ1-1, the V gene TRBV27, with D perhaps TRBD1 (5 bases). The CDR3 has 13 amino acids. Trimming pared 2 bases from V and 5 bases from J, leaving 9 bases between. Germline V gives CDR1 MNHEY, CDR2 SMNVEV (reference sequence). CDR3 in DNA: TGTGCCAGCAGTTTACTTGCAGGGACTGAAGCTTTCTTT. It encodes CASSLLAGTEAFF.

This clone was detected once. The chain is built from TRBV11-2 and TRBJ2-3, with 7 bases aligning to TRBD1. Germline CDR1 is SGHAT and CDR2 is FQNNGV. V trimming: 1 base; J trimming: 0 bases; junction bases outside the gene matches: 1. The CDR3 has 15 residues. The CDR3 region is CASSLGDSSTDTQYF. The CDR3 DNA follows: TGTGCCAGCAGCTTAGGGGACAGTAGCACAGATACGCAGTATTTT.

The V call is TRBV6-6, the J call TRBJ2-3; D is unresolved. Between the trimmed V and J ends, which lost 4 bases and 1 base, there was a span of 3 bases. The CDR3 totals 12 residues. The germline V gene encodes CDR1 MNHNY and CDR2 SVGAGI (reference sequence). CDR3 protein: CASSSGTDTQYF. For the CDR3, the DNA is TGTGCCAGCAGTTCAGGCACAGATACGCAGTATTTT.

The V call is TRBV6-5, the J call TRBJ1-4; 9 positions match TRBD1. Germline assignment: CDR1 MNHEY and CDR2 SVGAGI. CDR3 length: 13 amino acids. The junction had 3 bases not matched to a gene; V was cut back by 6 bases and J by 7 bases. The CDR3 nucleotides read TGTGCCAGCAGAACAGGGGGCTCTGAAAAACTGTTTTTT. Amino acids: CASRTGGSEKLFF.

This clone has more than one count but fewer than ten. The chain employs TRBV25-1 and TRBJ1-2; possible D gene TRBD1, 5 bases. V was trimmed by 4 bases and J by 5 bases, leaving 11 bases between them. CDR1 and CDR2 (germline): MGHDK, SYGVNS. This CDR3 region has 13 residues. CDR3 nucleotides: TGTGCCAGCAGTGCCGGGGGGATATATGGCTACACCTTC. Translation gives CASSAGGIYGYTF.

The chain employs TRBV27 and TRBJ1-1, with 10 bases that match TRBD1. Germline V CDR1 and CDR2: MNHEY, SMNVEV (reference sequence). The CDR3 covers 15 residues. Unmatched junction bases numbered 7, after V lost 5 bases and J lost 4 bases. This CDR3 is CASSDRGRASTEAFF. In nucleotides, the CDR3 is TGTGCCAGCAGTGACAGGGGGCGAGCTTCCACTGAAGCTTTCTTT.

The gene calls are TRBV6-6 and TRBJ1-5; 7 bases fit TRBD1. Germline CDR1 is MNHNY and CDR2 is SVGAGI (reference sequence). The CDR3 is 16 amino acids. Trimming at V came to 5 bases and at J to 2 bases, leaving 9 bases not matched to a gene. The CDR3 loop is CASSQTGTVRNQPQHF. The CDR3 nucleotides read TGTGCCAGCAGTCAAACTGGGACAGTTCGCAATCAGCCCCAGCATTTT.

This chain connects TRBV12-5 to TRBJ1-1; D call uncertain. The V gene lost 6 bases and the J gene lost 1 base, with 15 bases spanning the gap. The CDR3 covers 15 residues. Germline loops: CDR1 LGHNT, CDR2 FRNRAP. CDR3 sequence: CASGTYRGRNTEAFF. The CDR3 DNA follows: TGTGCTAGTGGCACCTACCGGGGTCGGAACACTGAAGCTTTCTTT.

The chain carries TRBV15 and TRBJ1-5; D gene ambiguous. CDR3 length: 15 residues. Germline CDR1 is LNHNV and CDR2 is YYDKDF (reference sequence). With 0 bases removed from V and 5 bases from J, the gap between germline ends came to 11 bases. The CDR3 DNA sequence: TGTGCCACCAGCAGAGATGGGAGGGAGGATCAGCCCCAGCATTTT. Encoded protein: CATSRDGREDQPQHF.

This chain links TRBV28 with TRBJ1-2; 7 positions agree with TRBD1. The CDR3 spans 14 residues. V lost 8 bases, J lost 8 bases, and 14 bases stayed unmatched. Germline CDR1 MDHEN, CDR2 SYDVKM. The chain's CDR3 is CASATSDRVGGYTF. In nucleotides, the CDR3 is TGTGCCAGCGCTACTAGTGACAGGGTGGGCGGCTACACCTTC.

This clone was counted once. This sequence joins TRBV9 and TRBJ1-6; 8 bases are shared with TRBD1. Unmatched junction bases numbered 14, after V lost 3 bases and J lost 9 bases. The CDR3 has 17 amino acids. CDR1 and CDR2 from the germline V gene are SGDLS and YYNGEE. The CDR3 protein is CASSARGQGVNSSPLHF. CDR3 bases: TGTGCCAGCAGCGCCCGAGGACAGGGAGTAAATTCTTCACCCCTCCACTTT. Full variable domain (remainder filled in from reference TRBV9 and TRBJ1-6): DSGVTQTPKHLITATGQRVTLRCSPRSGDLSVYWYQQSLDQGLQFLIQYYNGEERAKGNILERFSAQQFPDLHSELNLSSLELGDSALYFCASSARGQGVNSSPLHFGNGTRLTVT.

Remarks on this clone: Distinct nucleotide sequences in the sample also encode this CDR3. V is TRBV2 and J is TRBJ1-1; the D is unclear. V lost 1 base to trimming and J lost 3 bases, with 6 bases between them. The CDR3 runs 13 residues. The V gene's germline CDR1 is SNHLY and CDR2 FYNNEI. The CDR3 sequence is CASSEGGYTEAFF. DNA of the CDR3: TGTGCCAGCAGTGAAGGAGGGTACACTGAAGCTTTCTTT.

The V call is TRBV7-3, the J call TRBJ2-5; the D is unclear. The CDR3 has 12 amino acids. Germline CDR1 and CDR2: SGHTA and FQGTGA. Trimming stripped 6 bases from V and 5 bases from J, with 10 bases between. The CDR3 nucleotides read TGTGCCAGCAGTCCTCTCCCCGAGACCCAGTACTTC. This translates into CASSPLPETQYF.

The gene calls are TRBV6-1 and TRBJ2-7, with 8 positions matching TRBD1. CDR3 length: 15 residues. With 2 bases clipped from V and 1 base from J, the junction kept 4 bases outside the gene matches. Looked up from germline, CDR1 is MNHNS and CDR2 is SASEGT. The CDR3 DNA reads as TGTGCCAGCAGTGAATTGGGACAGGCATCCTACGAGCAGTACTTC. It is translated as CASSELGQASYEQYF.

The rearrangement joins TRBV5-1 to TRBJ2-7; the match to TRBD2 covers 11 bases. Germline CDR1 and CDR2: SGHRS and YFSETQ. This CDR3 is built from 15 residues. V lost 4 bases, J lost 4 bases, and 7 bases stayed unmatched. This chain's CDR3 is CASSDSLAGGYEQYF. CDR3 coding DNA: TGCGCCAGCAGCGACTCCCTAGCGGGAGGTTACGAGCAGTACTTC.

This clone was detected only a few times. The V and J genes are TRBV25-1 and TRBJ2-3; 7 positions agree with TRBD2. V was pared by 5 bases and J by 6 bases, with 20 bases of the junction left unmatched. CDR1 is MGHDK, CDR2 SYGVNS, per germline. The CDR3 has 18 amino acids. The CDR3 DNA sequence: TGTGCCAGCAGTTGGGGGTCTGGGCAGGGAGGGATTTGGGATACGCAGTATTTT. Amino acid sequence: CASSWGSGQGGIWDTQYF.

The chain uses TRBV7-3 and TRBJ2-1; 10 bases match TRBD2. After removal of 5 bases from V and 8 bases from J, the junction contained 9 bases not matched to a gene. The CDR3 is made up of 15 amino acids. CDR1 and CDR2 (germline): SGHTA, FQGTGA. Here the CDR3 reads CASSQAGTSADEQFF. In nucleotides, the CDR3 is TGTGCCAGCAGCCAAGCCGGGACTAGCGCCGATGAGCAGTTCTTC.

A single count supports this clone. This sequence joins TRBV27 and TRBJ2-7, with a weak D call TRBD1 (6 bases). CDR1 is MNHEY, CDR2 SMNVEV, per germline (reference sequence). The CDR3 runs to 13 residues. V was trimmed by 5 bases and J by 5 bases, leaving 13 bases between them. The CDR3 is CASSATGRDEQYF. The CDR3 DNA reads TGTGCCAGCAGTGCGACAGGTCGGGACGAGCAGTACTTC.

In this sample, this clone turned up once. The chain carries TRBV6-6 and TRBJ2-2, with unresolved D. CDR3 length equals 15 residues. The germline CDR1 and CDR2 sequences are MNHNY and SVGAGI (reference sequence). V dropped 6 bases and J dropped 4 bases, with 15 bases sitting between them. The CDR3 region has the DNA TGTGCCAGCAGGGCCCCTCAGGTGGTCACCGGGGAGCTGTTTTTT. As protein: CASRAPQVVTGELFF.

The rearrangement uses TRBV6-1 and TRBJ2-1, with 7 bases identical to TRBD2. The junction had 8 bases not matched to a gene; V was cut back by 2 bases and J by 1 base. Germline CDR1 MNHNS, CDR2 SASEGT. CDR3 length: 17 amino acids. CDR3 bases: TGTGCCAGCAGTGAAACGGCGGGAGCGGGGTCCTACAATGAGCAGTTCTTC. As protein: CASSETAGAGSYNEQFF.

A few counts support this clone. The chain is built from TRBV19 and TRBJ1-1; D uncertain. V gave up 1 base and J gave up 1 base, with 7 bases separating them. The CDR3 length is 14 residues. The germline V gene encodes CDR1 LNHDA and CDR2 SQIVND (reference sequence). The CDR3 loop is CASSIVGTNTEAFF. For the CDR3, the DNA is TGTGCCAGTAGTATAGTTGGCACGAACACTGAAGCTTTCTTT.

A remark on this clone: The DNA is omitted, as the CDR3 cannot be located on it reliably, and the CDR3 follows TCRdb's listing. CDR3 amino acids: CASSSSSMIYEQYF. This sequence joins TRBV6-5 and TRBJ2-5; the DNA was not used to check the table's D call, TRBD2. CDR1 is MNHEY, CDR2 SVGAGI, per germline. Ends included, the CDR3 has 14 residues.

V and J are TRBV5-6 and TRBJ2-7; TRBD1 matches 9 bases. This CDR3 has 14 residues. The junction had 5 bases not matched to a gene; V was cut back by 2 bases and J by 5 bases. Germline V CDR1 and CDR2: SGHDT, YYEEEE. CDR3 region: CASSLNRGLNEQYF. The CDR3 region has the DNA TGTGCCAGCAGCTTAAACAGGGGGCTCAACGAGCAGTACTTC.

This CDR3 reads CASSLDLQTSGGGSSYNEQFF. The CDR3 DNA reads as TGTGCCAGCAGCTTAGACCTTCAGACTAGCGGGGGGGGGAGCTCCTACAATGAGCAGTTCTTC. The V call is TRBV7-6, the J call TRBJ2-1; 14 bases map to TRBD2. CDR1 and CDR2 from the germline V gene are SGHVS and FNYEAQ. The ends lost 1 base at V and 0 bases at J; junction bases unmatched: 11. This CDR3 region has 21 residues. The complete variable domain, with remaining parts taken from reference TRBV7-6 and TRBJ2-1, reads GAGVSQSPRYKVTKRGQDVALRCDPISGHVSLYWYRQALGQGPEFLTYFNYEAQQDKSGLPNDRFSAERPEGSISTLTIQRTEQRDSAMYRCASSLDLQTSGGGSSYNEQFFGPGTRLTVL.